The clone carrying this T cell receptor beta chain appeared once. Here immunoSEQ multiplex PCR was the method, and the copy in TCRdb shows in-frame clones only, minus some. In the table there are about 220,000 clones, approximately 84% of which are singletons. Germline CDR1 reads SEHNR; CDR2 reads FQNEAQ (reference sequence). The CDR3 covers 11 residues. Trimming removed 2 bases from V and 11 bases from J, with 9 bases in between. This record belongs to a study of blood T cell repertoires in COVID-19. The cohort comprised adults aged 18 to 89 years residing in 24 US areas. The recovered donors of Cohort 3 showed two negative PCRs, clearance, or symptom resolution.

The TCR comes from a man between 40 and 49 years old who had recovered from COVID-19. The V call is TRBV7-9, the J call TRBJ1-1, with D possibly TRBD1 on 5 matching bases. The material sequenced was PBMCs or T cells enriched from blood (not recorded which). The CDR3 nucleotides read TGTGCCAGCAGCTTATTGGCAGGGGCTTTCTTT. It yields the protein CASSLLAGAFF.